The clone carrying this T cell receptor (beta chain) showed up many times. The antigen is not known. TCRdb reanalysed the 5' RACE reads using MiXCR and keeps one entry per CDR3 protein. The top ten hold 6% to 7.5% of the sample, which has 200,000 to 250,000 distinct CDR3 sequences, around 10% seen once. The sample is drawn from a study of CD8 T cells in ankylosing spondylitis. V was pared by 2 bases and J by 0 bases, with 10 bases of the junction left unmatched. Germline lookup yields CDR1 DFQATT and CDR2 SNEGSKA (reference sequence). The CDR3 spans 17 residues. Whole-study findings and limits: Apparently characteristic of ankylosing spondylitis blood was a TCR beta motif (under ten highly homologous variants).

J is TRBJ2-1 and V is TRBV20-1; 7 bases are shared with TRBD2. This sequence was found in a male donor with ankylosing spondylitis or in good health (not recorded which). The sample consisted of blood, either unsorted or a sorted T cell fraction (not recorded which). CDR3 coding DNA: TGCAGTGCTAGATACCGGGAGCAGCGGGGCTCCTACAATGAGCAGTTCTTC. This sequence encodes CSARYREQRGSYNEQFF.